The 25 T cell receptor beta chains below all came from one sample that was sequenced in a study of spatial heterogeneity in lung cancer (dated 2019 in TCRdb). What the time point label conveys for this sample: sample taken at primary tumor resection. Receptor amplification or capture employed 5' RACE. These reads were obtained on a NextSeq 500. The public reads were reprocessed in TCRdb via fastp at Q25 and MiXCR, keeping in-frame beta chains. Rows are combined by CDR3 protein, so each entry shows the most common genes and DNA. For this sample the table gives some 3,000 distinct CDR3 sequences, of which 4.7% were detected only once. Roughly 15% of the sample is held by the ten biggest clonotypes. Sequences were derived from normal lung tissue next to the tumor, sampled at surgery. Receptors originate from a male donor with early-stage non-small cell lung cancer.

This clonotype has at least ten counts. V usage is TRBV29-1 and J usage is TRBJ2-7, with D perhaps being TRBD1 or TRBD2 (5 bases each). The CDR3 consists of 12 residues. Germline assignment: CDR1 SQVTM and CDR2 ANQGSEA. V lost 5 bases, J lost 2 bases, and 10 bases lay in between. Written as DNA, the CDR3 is TGCAGCGTTCGACGGGGCCCCTACGAGCAGTACTTC. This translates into CSVRRGPYEQYF.

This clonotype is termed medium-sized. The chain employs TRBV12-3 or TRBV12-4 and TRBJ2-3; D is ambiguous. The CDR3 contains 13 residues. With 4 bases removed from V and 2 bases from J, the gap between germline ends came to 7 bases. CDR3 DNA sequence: TGTGCCAGCAGTTGGATTTCCACAGATACGCAGTATTTT. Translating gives CASSWISTDTQYF.

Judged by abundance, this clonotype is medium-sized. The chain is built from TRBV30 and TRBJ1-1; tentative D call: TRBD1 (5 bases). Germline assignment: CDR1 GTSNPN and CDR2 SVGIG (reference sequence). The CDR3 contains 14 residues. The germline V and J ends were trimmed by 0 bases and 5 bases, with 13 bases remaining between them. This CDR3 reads CAWSVGGARTEAFF. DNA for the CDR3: TGTGCCTGGAGTGTAGGAGGGGCGCGGACTGAAGCTTTCTTT.

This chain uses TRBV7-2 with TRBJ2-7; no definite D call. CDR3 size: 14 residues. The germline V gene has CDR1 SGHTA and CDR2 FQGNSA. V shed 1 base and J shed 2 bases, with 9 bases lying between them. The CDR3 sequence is CASSLDHGTYEQYF. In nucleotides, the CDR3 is TGTGCCAGCAGCTTAGATCACGGAACCTACGAGCAGTACTTC.

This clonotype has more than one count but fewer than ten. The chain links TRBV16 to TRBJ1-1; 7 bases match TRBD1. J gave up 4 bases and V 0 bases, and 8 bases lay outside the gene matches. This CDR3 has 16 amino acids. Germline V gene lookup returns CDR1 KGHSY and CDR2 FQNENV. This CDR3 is CASSQSIQGEGTEAFF. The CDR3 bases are TGTGCCAGCAGCCAATCGATTCAGGGGGAGGGCACTGAAGCTTTCTTT. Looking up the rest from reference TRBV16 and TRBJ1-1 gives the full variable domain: GEEVAQTPKHLVRGEGQKAKLYCAPIKGHSYVFWYQQVLKNEFKFLISFQNENVFDETGMPKERFSAKCLPNSPCSLEIQATKLEDSAVYFCASSQSIQGEGTEAFFGQGTRLTVV.

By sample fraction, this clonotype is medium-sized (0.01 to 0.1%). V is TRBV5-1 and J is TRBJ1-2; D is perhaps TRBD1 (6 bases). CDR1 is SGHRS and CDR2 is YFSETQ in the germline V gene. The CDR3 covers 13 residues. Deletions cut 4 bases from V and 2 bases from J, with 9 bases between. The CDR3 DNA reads TGCGCCAGCAGCCCTGACAGGAACTATGGCTACACCTTC. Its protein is CASSPDRNYGYTF.

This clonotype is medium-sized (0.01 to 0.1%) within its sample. CDR3 sequence: CASSPDRGLGNEQFF. The DNA for the CDR3 is TGTGCCAGCAGCCCCGACAGGGGGCTCGGGAATGAGCAGTTCTTC. V and J are TRBV7-2 and TRBJ2-1; 10 nucleotides agree with TRBD1. J lost 7 bases, V lost 5 bases, and 8 bases had no gene match. CDR3 length: 15 amino acids. Germline V gives CDR1 SGHTA, CDR2 FQGNSA.

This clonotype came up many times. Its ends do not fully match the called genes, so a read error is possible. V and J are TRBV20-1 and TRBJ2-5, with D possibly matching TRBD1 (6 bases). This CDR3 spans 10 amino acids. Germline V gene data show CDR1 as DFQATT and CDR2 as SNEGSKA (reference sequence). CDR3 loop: CSASGGIGNF. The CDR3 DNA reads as TGCAGTGCTAGTGGGGGCATTGGAAACTTC.

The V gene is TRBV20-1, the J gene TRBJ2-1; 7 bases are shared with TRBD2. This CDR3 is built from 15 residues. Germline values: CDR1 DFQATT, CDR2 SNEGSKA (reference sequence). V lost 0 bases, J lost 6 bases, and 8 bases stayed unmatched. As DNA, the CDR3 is TGCAGTGCTAGAGATCGAGCGGGAAAGTTCAATGAGCAGTTCTTC. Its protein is CSARDRAGKFNEQFF.

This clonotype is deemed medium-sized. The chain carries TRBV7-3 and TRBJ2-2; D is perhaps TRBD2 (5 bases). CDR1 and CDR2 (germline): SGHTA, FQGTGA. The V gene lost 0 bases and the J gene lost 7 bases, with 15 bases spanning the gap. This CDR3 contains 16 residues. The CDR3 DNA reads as TGTGCCAGCAGCTTAACGGCTCAGTCGGGGTTCGGGGAGCTGTTTTTT. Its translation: CASSLTAQSGFGELFF.

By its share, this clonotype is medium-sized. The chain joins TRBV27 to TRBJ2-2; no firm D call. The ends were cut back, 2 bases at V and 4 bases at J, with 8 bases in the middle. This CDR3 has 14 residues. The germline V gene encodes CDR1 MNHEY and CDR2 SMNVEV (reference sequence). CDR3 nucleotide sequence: TGTGCCAGCAGTTTAAGGCAATTCACCGGGGAGCTGTTTTTT. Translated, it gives CASSLRQFTGELFF.

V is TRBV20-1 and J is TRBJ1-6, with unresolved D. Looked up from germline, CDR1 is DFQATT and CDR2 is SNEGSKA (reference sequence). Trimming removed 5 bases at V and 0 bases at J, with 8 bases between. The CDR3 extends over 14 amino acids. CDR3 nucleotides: TGCAGTGCTGCTCAAAGCTCCTATAATTCACCCCTCCACTTT. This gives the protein CSAAQSSYNSPLHF.

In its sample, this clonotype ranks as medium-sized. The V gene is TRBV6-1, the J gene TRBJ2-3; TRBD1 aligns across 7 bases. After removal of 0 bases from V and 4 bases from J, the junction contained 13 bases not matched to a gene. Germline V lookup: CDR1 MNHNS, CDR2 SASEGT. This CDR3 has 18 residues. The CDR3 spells CASSEAGKRGQVPDTQYF. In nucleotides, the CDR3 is TGTGCCAGCAGTGAAGCGGGGAAGAGGGGGCAAGTCCCAGATACGCAGTATTTT.

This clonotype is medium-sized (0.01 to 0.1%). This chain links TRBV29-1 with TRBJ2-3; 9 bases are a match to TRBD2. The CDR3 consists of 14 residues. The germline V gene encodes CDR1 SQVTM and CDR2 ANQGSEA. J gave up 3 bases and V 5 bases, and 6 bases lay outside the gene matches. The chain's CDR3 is CSVTPGLATDTQYF. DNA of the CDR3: TGCAGCGTTACTCCGGGACTAGCTACAGATACGCAGTATTTT.

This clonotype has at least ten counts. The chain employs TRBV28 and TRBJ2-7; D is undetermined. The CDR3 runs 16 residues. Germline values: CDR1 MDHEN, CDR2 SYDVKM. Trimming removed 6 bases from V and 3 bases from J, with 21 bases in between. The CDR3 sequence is CASRPSASSFFYEQYF. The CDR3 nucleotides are TGTGCCAGCAGACCCTCAGCCTCCTCCTTTTTCTACGAGCAGTACTTC.

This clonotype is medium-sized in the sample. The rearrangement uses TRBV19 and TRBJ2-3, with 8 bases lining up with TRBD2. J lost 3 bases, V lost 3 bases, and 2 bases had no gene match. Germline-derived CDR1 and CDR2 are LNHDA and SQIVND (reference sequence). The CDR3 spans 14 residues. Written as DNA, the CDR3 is TGTGCCAGTAGTATTAAGCGGGAGACAGATACGCAGTATTTT. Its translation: CASSIKRETDTQYF.

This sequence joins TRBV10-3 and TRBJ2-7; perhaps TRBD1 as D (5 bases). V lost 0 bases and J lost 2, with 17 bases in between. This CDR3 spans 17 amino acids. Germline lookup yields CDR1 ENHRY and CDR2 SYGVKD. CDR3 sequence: CAISESHPTDPTYEQYF. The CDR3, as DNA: TGTGCCATCAGTGAGTCCCACCCGACAGATCCTACCTACGAGCAGTACTTC.

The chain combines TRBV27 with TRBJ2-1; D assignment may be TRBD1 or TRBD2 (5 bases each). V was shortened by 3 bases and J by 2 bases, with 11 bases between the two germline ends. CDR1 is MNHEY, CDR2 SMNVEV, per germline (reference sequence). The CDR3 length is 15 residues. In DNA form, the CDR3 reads TGTGCCAGCAGTTTGTGGGGGAACGCCTACAATGAGCAGTTCTTC. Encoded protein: CASSLWGNAYNEQFF.

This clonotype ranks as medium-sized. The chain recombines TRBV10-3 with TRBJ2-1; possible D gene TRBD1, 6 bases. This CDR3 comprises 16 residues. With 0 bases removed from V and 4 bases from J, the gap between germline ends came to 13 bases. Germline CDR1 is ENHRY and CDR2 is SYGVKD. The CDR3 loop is CAISESGAPRYNEQFF. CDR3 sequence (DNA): TGTGCCATCAGTGAGTCGGGGGCCCCCAGGTACAATGAGCAGTTCTTC.

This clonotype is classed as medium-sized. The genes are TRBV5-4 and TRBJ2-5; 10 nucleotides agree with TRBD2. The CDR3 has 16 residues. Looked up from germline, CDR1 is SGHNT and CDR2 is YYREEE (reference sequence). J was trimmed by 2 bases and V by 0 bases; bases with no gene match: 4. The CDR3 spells CASSLELAGEQETQYF. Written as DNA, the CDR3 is TGTGCCAGCAGCTTGGAGCTAGCGGGAGAGCAAGAGACCCAGTACTTC.

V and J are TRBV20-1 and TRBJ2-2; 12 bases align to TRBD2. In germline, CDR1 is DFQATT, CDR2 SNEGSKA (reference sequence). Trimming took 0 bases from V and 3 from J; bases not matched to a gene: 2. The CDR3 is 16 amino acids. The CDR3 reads CSARDRLAGDTGELFF. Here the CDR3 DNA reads TGCAGTGCTAGAGATCGACTAGCGGGAGACACCGGGGAGCTGTTTTTT.

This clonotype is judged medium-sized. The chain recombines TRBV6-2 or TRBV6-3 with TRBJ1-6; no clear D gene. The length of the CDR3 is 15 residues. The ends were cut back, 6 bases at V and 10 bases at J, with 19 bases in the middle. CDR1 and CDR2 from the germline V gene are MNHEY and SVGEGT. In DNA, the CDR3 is TGTGCCAGCAGCGGACCCATGGGCCCTGGATCACCCCTCCACTTT. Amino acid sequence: CASSGPMGPGSPLHF.

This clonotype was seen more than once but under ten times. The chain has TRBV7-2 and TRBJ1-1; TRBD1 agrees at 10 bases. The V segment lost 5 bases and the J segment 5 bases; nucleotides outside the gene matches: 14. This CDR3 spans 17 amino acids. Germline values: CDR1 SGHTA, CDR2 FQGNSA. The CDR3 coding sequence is TGTGCCAGCAGCCCCCGCGAGGGGACAGGGGCGCCAACTGAAGCTTTCTTT. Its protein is CASSPREGTGAPTEAFF.

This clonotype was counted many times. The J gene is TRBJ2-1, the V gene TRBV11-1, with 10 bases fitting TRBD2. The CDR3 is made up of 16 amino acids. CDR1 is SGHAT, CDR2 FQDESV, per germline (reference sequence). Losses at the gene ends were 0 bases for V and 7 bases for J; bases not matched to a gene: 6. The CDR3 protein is CASSLASSGRVNEQFF. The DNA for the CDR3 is TGTGCCAGCAGCTTAGCGTCCAGCGGGAGGGTTAATGAGCAGTTCTTC.

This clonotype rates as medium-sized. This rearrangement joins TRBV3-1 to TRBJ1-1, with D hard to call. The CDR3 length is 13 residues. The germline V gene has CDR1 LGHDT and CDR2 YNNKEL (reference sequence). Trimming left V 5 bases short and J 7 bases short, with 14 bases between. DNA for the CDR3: TGTGCCAGCAGCAGAGGTTTTGAATTTGAAGCTTTCTTT. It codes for CASSRGFEFEAFF.